This passage covers 28 T cell receptor beta chains from one sample sequenced in a study of memory CD4+ T cells and cytomegalovirus serostatus. Sequencing used immunoSEQ multiplex PCR; TCRdb keeps in-frame clones, though not all of them. The sample lists 45,000 to 60,000 clones, about three quarters occurring once. Single viable CD3+CD4+CD8-CD45RO+ cells were sorted as the memory CD4+ T cells. The sequencing sample was made of memory CD4+ T cells from blood. The receptors come from an adult in good health and CMV-seropositive.

The chain links TRBV19 to TRBJ1-2; D is possibly TRBD1 (6 bases). The CDR3 covers 14 residues. Per the germline V gene, CDR1 is LNHDA and CDR2 is SQIVND (reference sequence). Deletions cut 9 bases from V and 4 bases from J, with 18 bases between. The CDR3 reads CASTDGGQIYGYTF. The CDR3 DNA reads as TGTGCCAGCACGGACGGAGGACAGATCTATGGCTACACCTTC.

This chain links TRBV6-1 with TRBJ1-6; no reliable D call. V was clipped by 3 bases and J by 10 bases, with 16 bases between them. The germline V gene has CDR1 MNHNS and CDR2 SASEGT. This CDR3 is 15 amino acids long. CDR3 DNA sequence: TGTGCCAGCAGTGAGAGGGTAGAAGAGAGATCACCCCTCCACTTT. Residues: CASSERVEERSPLHF.

This clone was counted only a few times. The gene calls are TRBV30 and TRBJ2-7; no clear D gene. Looked up from germline, CDR1 is GTSNPN and CDR2 is SVGIG (reference sequence). The CDR3 sequence is 16 residues long. Trimming cost V 2 bases and J 8 bases, with 25 bases left between them. CDR3 nucleotide sequence: TGTGCCTGGAGTCCCGCTACGTGGGCCACCTCCAATAAGCAGTACTTC. Translating gives CAWSPATWATSNKQYF.

The chain is built from TRBV7-8 and TRBJ2-3; D is unclear. Trimming pared 2 bases from V and 2 bases from J, leaving 5 bases between. Germline loops: CDR1 SGHVS, CDR2 FQNEAQ. This CDR3 is 13 amino acids long. The DNA of the CDR3 is TGTGCCAGCAGCTTAACATACACAGATACGCAGTATTTT. It yields the protein CASSLTYTDTQYF.

The V call is TRBV7-9, the J call TRBJ2-5, with 13 bases matching TRBD2. This CDR3 is built from 18 residues. The germline gives CDR1 SEHNR, CDR2 FQNEAQ (reference sequence). V trimming: 1 base; J trimming: 5 bases; junction bases outside the gene matches: 10. This CDR3 reads CASSLEARTSGGGETQYF. For the CDR3, the DNA is TGTGCCAGCAGCTTAGAGGCGCGGACTAGCGGGGGAGGGGAGACCCAGTACTTC. The complete variable domain, with remaining parts taken from reference TRBV7-9 and TRBJ2-5, reads DTGVSQNPRHKITKRGQNVTFRCDPISEHNRLYWYRQTLGQGPEFLTYFQNEAQLEKSRLLSDRFSAERPKGSFSTLEIQRTEQGDSAMYLCASSLEARTSGGGETQYFGPGTRLLVL.

This chain joins TRBV7-3 and TRBJ2-2; D unclear. The CDR3 sequence is 14 residues long. Trimming took 5 bases from V and 0 from J, leaving 7 bases between them. Germline CDR1 reads SGHTA; CDR2 reads FQGTGA. The CDR3 DNA reads TGTGCCAGCAGCGCCCGGTCGAACACCGGGGAGCTGTTTTTT. This translates into CASSARSNTGELFF.

The chain uses TRBV6-1 and TRBJ2-3, with 10 bases fitting TRBD2. The germline V gene encodes CDR1 MNHNS and CDR2 SASEGT. The CDR3 is 14 residues long. The ends lost 6 bases at V and 1 base at J; junction bases unmatched: 1. The CDR3 spells CASSGLAGTDTQYF. Here the CDR3 DNA reads TGTGCCAGCAGCGGACTAGCGGGCACAGATACGCAGTATTTT.

V is TRBV19 and J is TRBJ1-3; unclear D gene. Trimming left V 5 bases short and J 0 bases short, with 11 bases between. The V gene's germline CDR1 is LNHDA and CDR2 SQIVND (reference sequence). The CDR3 is 15 amino acids. Here the CDR3 reads CASSPGSLSGNTIYF. In DNA, the CDR3 is TGTGCCAGTAGTCCCGGGTCCCTCTCTGGAAACACCATATATTTT.

This clone was found a few times. The chain recombines TRBV7-9 with TRBJ2-1; 7 nucleotides align to TRBD2. Germline V gene sequence: CDR1 SEHNR, CDR2 FQNEAQ (reference sequence). V lost 3 bases and J lost 5; bases outside the gene matches: 4. This CDR3 is 14 amino acids long. In DNA, the CDR3 is TGTGCCAGCAGCTTCGGCGGGAGTGACAATGAGCAGTTCTTC. This sequence encodes CASSFGGSDNEQFF.

V gene TRBV19 combines with J gene TRBJ1-5; tentative D call: TRBD1 (6 bases). The germline gives CDR1 LNHDA, CDR2 SQIVND (reference sequence). The germline V and J ends were trimmed by 2 bases and 4 bases, with 12 bases remaining between them. The CDR3 runs to 15 residues. CDR3 region: CASSITGQGNQPQHF. CDR3 DNA sequence: TGTGCCAGTAGTATAACAGGGCAGGGAAATCAGCCCCAGCATTTT.

The rearrangement uses TRBV7-6 and TRBJ2-7, with TRBD1 identical over 8 bases. This CDR3 comprises 14 residues. V gave up 5 bases and J gave up 5 bases; unmatched junction bases: 8. Germline assignment: CDR1 SGHVS and CDR2 FNYEAQ. This CDR3 is CASSPRTGRDEQYF. In DNA form, the CDR3 reads TGTGCCAGCAGCCCCAGGACAGGGCGGGACGAGCAGTACTTC.

The chain has TRBV5-6 and TRBJ2-1; 10 bases agree with TRBD2. The trim removed 2 bases at V and 7 bases at J, leaving 6 bases unmatched. The germline V gene encodes CDR1 SGHDT and CDR2 YYEEEE. This CDR3 contains 15 residues. The CDR3, as DNA: TGTGCCAGCAGCTTAGCACTAGCGGGGAGGAATGAGCAGTTCTTC. This translates into CASSLALAGRNEQFF.

The V and J genes are TRBV7-3 and TRBJ2-1; TRBD2 agrees at 12 bases. The V segment lost 5 bases and the J segment 9 bases; nucleotides outside the gene matches: 5. This CDR3 region has 14 residues. Looked up from germline, CDR1 is SGHTA and CDR2 is FQGTGA. CDR3 in amino acids: CASSLSLAGGEQFF. The DNA for the CDR3 is TGTGCCAGCAGCCTCTCACTAGCGGGGGGTGAGCAGTTCTTC.

The sample holds a few counts of this clone. The V gene is TRBV6-5, the J gene TRBJ1-1; D may be TRBD1 (5 bases). The CDR3 totals 14 residues. V shed 1 base and J shed 6 bases, with 12 bases lying between them. Germline V lookup: CDR1 MNHEY, CDR2 SVGAGI. The CDR3 nucleotides are TGTGCCAGCAGTTACTGGGCCAAAGGGGCTGAAGCTTTCTTT. Its protein is CASSYWAKGAEAFF.

V is TRBV28 and J is TRBJ2-5; 11 bases are a match to TRBD2. The CDR3 sequence is 15 residues long. Germline CDR1 is MDHEN and CDR2 is SYDVKM. After removal of 4 bases from V and 5 bases from J, the junction contained 6 bases not matched to a gene. Here the CDR3 reads CASSSLAGGGETQYF. The CDR3 bases are TGTGCCAGCAGTTCCCTAGCGGGAGGCGGGGAGACCCAGTACTTC.

The chain is built from TRBV4-3 and TRBJ2-5; maybe TRBD2 (6 bases). This CDR3 has 14 residues. Between the trimmed V and J ends, which lost 10 bases and 2 bases, there was a span of 17 bases. Per germline, CDR1 LGHNA and CDR2 YSLEER. CDR3 loop: CAIRIFRGQETQYF. CDR3 nucleotide sequence: TGCGCCATAAGGATTTTCCGGGGGCAAGAGACCCAGTACTTC.

V and J are TRBV6-5 and TRBJ1-4, with D perhaps matching TRBD1 (6 bases). CDR3 size: 13 residues. V was clipped by 6 bases and J by 11 bases, with 16 bases between them. Per the germline V gene, CDR1 is MNHEY and CDR2 is SVGAGI. CDR3 DNA sequence: TGTGCCAGCAGAAACATACGTCAGGGGAAACTGTTTTTT. This gives the protein CASRNIRQGKLFF.

As for this clone: The same CDR3 is also encoded by other DNA sequences in this sample. The chain links TRBV18 to TRBJ2-2, with TRBD1 matching 8 bases. This CDR3 spans 13 amino acids. Trimming took 6 bases from V and 6 from J; bases not matched to a gene: 3. Germline values: CDR1 KGHSH, CDR2 LQKENI. The CDR3 reads CASSRTGSGELFF. The CDR3 bases are TGTGCCAGCTCCCGGACAGGGTCCGGGGAGCTGTTTTTT.

V usage is TRBV7-3 and J usage is TRBJ1-1; perhaps TRBD1 as D (5 bases). The CDR3 is 14 amino acids. Germline V gene lookup returns CDR1 SGHTA and CDR2 FQGTGA. The germline V and J ends were trimmed by 6 bases and 0 bases, with 11 bases remaining between them. In DNA form, the CDR3 reads TGTGCCAGCAGGGCCGGGGCTGTGAACACTGAAGCTTTCTTT. This codes for CASRAGAVNTEAFF. The complete variable domain, with remaining parts taken from reference TRBV7-3 and TRBJ1-1, reads GAGVSQTPSNKVTEKGKYVELRCDPISGHTALYWYRQSLGQGPEFLIYFQGTGAADDSGLPNDRFFAVRPEGSVSTLKIQRTERGDSAVYLCASRAGAVNTEAFFGQGTRLTVV.

Comments on this clone: Other DNA sequences in this sample translate to the same CDR3. This rearrangement joins TRBV19 to TRBJ1-2, with 8 bases lining up with TRBD1. Unmatched junction bases numbered 3, after V lost 5 bases and J lost 1 base. The CDR3 runs 14 residues. Germline CDR1 reads LNHDA; CDR2 reads SQIVND (reference sequence). The CDR3, as DNA: TGTGCCAGTAGTTCAACAGGGGGTAACTATGGCTACACCTTC. This codes for CASSSTGGNYGYTF.

The rearrangement links TRBV2 to TRBJ2-1, with no clear D. CDR1 is SNHLY and CDR2 is FYNNEI in the germline V gene. The CDR3 is 18 amino acids. Between the trimmed V and J ends, which lost 7 bases and 0 bases, there was a span of 22 bases. CDR3 coding DNA: TGTGCCAGCAAAAGCCTGGTCTGGACCCAAAGCTCCTACAATGAGCAGTTCTTC. Residues: CASKSLVWTQSSYNEQFF.

This rearrangement joins TRBV15 to TRBJ1-6, with D possibly TRBD1 on 5 matching bases. With 1 base removed from V and 9 bases from J, the gap between germline ends came to 16 bases. The CDR3 contains 16 residues. Germline V gene data show CDR1 as LNHNV and CDR2 as YYDKDF (reference sequence). CDR3 residues: CATSRVLLLGGSPLHF. The CDR3 DNA follows: TGTGCCACCAGCAGAGTCCTTCTCCTTGGGGGTTCACCCCTCCACTTT.

The chain is built from TRBV28 and TRBJ1-3; 7 bases fit TRBD1. J gave up 2 bases and V 3 bases, and 1 base lay outside the gene matches. The CDR3 extends over 14 amino acids. CDR1 is MDHEN and CDR2 is SYDVKM in the germline V gene. Here the CDR3 DNA reads TGTGCCAGCAGTTTCAGGGGGACTGGAAACACCATATATTTT. It specifies CASSFRGTGNTIYF.

This clone was detected once. V and J are TRBV7-2 and TRBJ2-3; possible D gene TRBD1, 6 bases. CDR1 and CDR2 (germline): SGHTA, FQGNSA. V gave up 9 bases and J gave up 0 bases, with 16 bases separating them. The CDR3 covers 15 residues. The CDR3 DNA follows: TGTGCCAGTGCTCGGCAGGGGTTAAGCACAGATACGCAGTATTTT. Translated, it gives CASARQGLSTDTQYF.

This clone was detected a few times. The chain has TRBV19 and TRBJ1-6; 10 nucleotides align to TRBD1. The CDR3 sequence is 15 residues long. The ends lost 4 bases at V and 10 bases at J; junction bases unmatched: 7. The germline V gene encodes CDR1 LNHDA and CDR2 SQIVND (reference sequence). Here the CDR3 DNA reads TGTGCCAGTAGTACCGACGGGACAGGGGCCTCACCCCTCCACTTT. Its protein product is CASSTDGTGASPLHF.

The V call is TRBV18, the J call TRBJ1-5; possibly TRBD1 for D (6 bases). CDR1 and CDR2 (germline): KGHSH, LQKENI. V was shortened by 6 bases and J by 0 bases, with 12 bases between the two germline ends. CDR3 size: 15 residues. Here the CDR3 DNA reads TGTGCCAGCTCCAAGGACAGCCATAGCAATCAGCCCCAGCATTTT. Its translation is CASSKDSHSNQPQHF.

This chain connects TRBV2 to TRBJ1-6; D ambiguous. The V gene's germline CDR1 is SNHLY and CDR2 FYNNEI. The CDR3 consists of 13 residues. V dropped 7 bases and J dropped 9 bases, with 13 bases sitting between them. The CDR3 reads CASKREGASPLHF. The DNA of the CDR3 is TGTGCCAGCAAAAGGGAGGGAGCTTCACCCCTCCACTTT.

The J gene is TRBJ2-3, the V gene TRBV11-2, with no clear D. The CDR3 runs to 15 residues. CDR1 is SGHAT, CDR2 FQNNGV, per germline. V dropped 1 base and J dropped 4 bases, with 12 bases sitting between them. CDR3 protein: CASSLGGGRADTQYF. In DNA, the CDR3 is TGTGCCAGCAGCTTAGGGGGTGGAAGGGCAGATACGCAGTATTTT.